A single sample gave rise to the 25 T cell receptor beta chains below, sequenced in a study of T cell responses to AZD1222 COVID-19 vaccine. Measured with immunoSEQ multiplex PCR; TCRdb has only the in-frame clones, and not every one. The sample gives 90,000 to 120,000 clones, around nine tenths of which show up once; roughly 3.3% is in the top ten. This sample comprised peripheral blood, obtained 28 days after the second dose of the MenACWY control vaccine. These receptors were obtained from an adult who received the MenACWY meningococcal vaccine as a control.

The chain uses TRBV6-6 and TRBJ2-2, with a weak D call TRBD1 (5 bases). The CDR3 totals 17 residues. Germline CDR1 reads MNHNY; CDR2 reads SVGAGI (reference sequence). V dropped 5 bases and J dropped 6 bases, with 22 bases sitting between them. The CDR3: CASSRPRGFGFSGELFF. The CDR3 DNA sequence: TGTGCCAGCAGTCGCCCTAGGGGATTCGGGTTTTCCGGGGAGCTGTTTTTT.

The chain joins TRBV10-2 to TRBJ2-1, with unresolved D. Trimming stripped 1 base from V and 10 bases from J, with 11 bases between. This CDR3 is built from 13 residues. Germline loops: CDR1 WSHSY, CDR2 SAAADI. CDR3 in amino acids: CASSEWSATEQFF. The CDR3 nucleotides are TGCGCCAGCAGTGAGTGGTCGGCCACGGAGCAGTTCTTC.

This chain connects TRBV9 to TRBJ1-1, with TRBD1 identical over 10 bases. Trimming took 0 bases from V and 1 from J; bases not matched to a gene: 9. Per the germline V gene, CDR1 is SGDLS and CDR2 is YYNGEE. The CDR3 is made up of 18 amino acids. The CDR3 DNA sequence: TGTGCCAGCAGCGTAGGAGTCGGACAGGGGGTGGAGAACACTGAAGCTTTCTTT. Protein: CASSVGVGQGVENTEAFF. Full variable domain (outside the CDR3, taken from reference TRBV9 and TRBJ1-1): DSGVTQTPKHLITATGQRVTLRCSPRSGDLSVYWYQQSLDQGLQFLIQYYNGEERAKGNILERFSAQQFPDLHSELNLSSLELGDSALYFCASSVGVGQGVENTEAFFGQGTRLTVV.

This clone was detected a few times. This CDR3 is CASSERGLASSYEQYF. In DNA form, the CDR3 reads TGTGCCAGCAGTGAACGGGGACTAGCCAGCTCCTACGAGCAGTACTTC. This sequence joins TRBV6-1 and TRBJ2-7; 9 nucleotides align to TRBD2. CDR1 and CDR2 (germline): MNHNS, SASEGT. The CDR3 totals 16 residues. V was pared by 2 bases and J by 0 bases, with 5 bases of the junction left unmatched.

This clone was found once. The CDR3 sequence is CASSLRDGGISGYTF. Here the CDR3 DNA reads TGCGCCAGCAGCTTACGGGACGGTGGGATAAGCGGCTACACCTTC. J is TRBJ1-2 and V is TRBV4-1, with D possibly being TRBD1 (5 bases). The CDR3 totals 15 residues. Trimming left V 5 bases short and J 8 bases short, with 21 bases between. The germline gives CDR1 MGHRA, CDR2 YSYEKL.

V usage is TRBV30 and J usage is TRBJ1-4; D not resolved. The germline gives CDR1 GTSNPN, CDR2 SVGIG (reference sequence). V was trimmed by 3 bases and J by 3 bases, leaving 11 bases between them. CDR3 size: 14 residues. CDR3 protein: CAWRVRSSNEKLFF. The CDR3 DNA follows: TGTGCCTGGAGAGTCAGATCTTCTAATGAAAAACTGTTTTTT.

The genes are TRBV5-1 and TRBJ2-7; 8 bases match TRBD1. Trimming took 4 bases from V and 4 from J; bases not matched to a gene: 7. Germline assignment: CDR1 SGHRS and CDR2 YFSETQ. The CDR3 extends over 14 amino acids. CDR3 nucleotide sequence: TGCGCCAGCAGCGCAACGACAGGGGTGTACGAGCAGTACTTC. Translated, it gives CASSATTGVYEQYF.

This clone was seen only once. V and J are TRBV3-1 (or the pseudogene TRBV3-2) and TRBJ1-6, with a tentative D call TRBD1 (5 bases). The CDR3 runs 15 residues. Germline lookup yields CDR1 LGHDT and CDR2 YNNKEL (reference sequence). Trimming took 4 bases from V and 7 from J, leaving 14 bases between them. CDR3 sequence reads: CASSLKQGLNSPLHF. CDR3 coding DNA: TGTGCCAGCAGCCTCAAGCAGGGTCTAAATTCACCCCTCCACTTT.

The chain combines TRBV5-1 with TRBJ2-2, with 7 bases aligning to TRBD1. The CDR3 spans 17 residues. Germline-derived CDR1 and CDR2 are SGHRS and YFSETQ. J lost 0 bases, V lost 1 base, and 6 bases had no gene match. CDR3 DNA: TGCGCCAGCAGCTTGACAACAGGGGTAACGAACACCGGGGAGCTGTTTTTT. Translation: CASSLTTGVTNTGELFF.

The V call is TRBV5-1, the J call TRBJ1-2, with D maybe TRBD1 (6 bases). CDR3 length: 15 residues. Germline values: CDR1 SGHRS, CDR2 YFSETQ. V lost 4 bases and J lost 5, with 18 bases in between. The DNA of the CDR3 is TGCGCCAGCAGCCCGGGGACGGGACAAACGTATGGCTACACCTTC. Translation: CASSPGTGQTYGYTF.

The chain uses TRBV19 and TRBJ2-7, with 8 bases identical to TRBD1. The CDR3 runs to 13 residues. With 4 bases clipped from V and 10 bases from J, the junction kept 9 bases outside the gene matches. Germline-derived CDR1 and CDR2 are LNHDA and SQIVND (reference sequence). The CDR3: CASSTDRGRHQYF. The CDR3 region has the DNA TGTGCCAGTAGTACAGACAGGGGCCGCCACCAGTACTTC.

V is TRBV29-1 and J is TRBJ2-2; D is unclear. The CDR3 extends over 13 amino acids. V shed 3 bases and J shed 5 bases, with 10 bases lying between them. The V gene's germline CDR1 is SQVTM and CDR2 ANQGSEA. The CDR3 sequence is CSVEWQATGELFF. The CDR3, as DNA: TGCAGCGTTGAGTGGCAGGCAACCGGGGAGCTGTTTTTT.

This sequence joins TRBV7-3 and TRBJ2-3; 8 bases line up with TRBD2. CDR3 size: 15 residues. The V gene end was trimmed by 5 bases and the J gene end by 0 bases; junction bases not matched to a gene: 4. CDR1 SGHTA and CDR2 FQGTGA come from the germline V gene. The DNA for the CDR3 is TGTGCCAGCAGCGCAAGCGGGGGTAGCACAGATACGCAGTATTTT. It is translated as CASSASGGSTDTQYF.

The V gene is TRBV18, the J gene TRBJ2-7; 7 bases are a match to TRBD2. CDR3 length: 16 amino acids. V lost 3 bases, J lost 6 bases, and 14 bases stayed unmatched. Germline assignment: CDR1 KGHSH and CDR2 LQKENI. The CDR3 spells CASSPSDRGGTGEQYF. Here the CDR3 DNA reads TGTGCCAGCTCACCGTCCGATCGGGGAGGGACCGGCGAGCAGTACTTC.

The chain is built from TRBV5-5 and TRBJ1-4; 7 bases map to TRBD1. Germline CDR1 is SGHKS and CDR2 is YYEKEE (reference sequence). The CDR3 consists of 15 residues. J gave up 8 bases and V 4 bases, and 11 bases lay outside the gene matches. DNA for the CDR3: TGTGCCAGCAGCCTCAGGACAGGCTCGGAGGAAAAACTGTTTTTT. This translates into CASSLRTGSEEKLFF.

The chain employs TRBV4-1 and TRBJ1-4, with 8 bases matching TRBD1. The CDR3 runs to 15 residues. The V gene's germline CDR1 is MGHRA and CDR2 YSYEKL. V was clipped by 1 base and J by 8 bases; unmatched bases: 6. The DNA of the CDR3 is TGCGCCAGCAGCCAAGGAGGGACAGGCATCGAAAAACTGTTTTTT. Residues: CASSQGGTGIEKLFF.

The genes are TRBV2 and TRBJ2-5, with D possibly TRBD1 on 6 matching bases. CDR1 is SNHLY, CDR2 FYNNEI, per germline. The V and J ends lost 7 bases and 3 bases respectively, with 18 bases between them. This CDR3 is 15 amino acids long. This CDR3 is CASIVAGVIEETQYF. The DNA for the CDR3 is TGTGCCAGCATAGTCGCAGGGGTTATAGAAGAGACCCAGTACTTC.

The genes are TRBV15 and TRBJ1-4; D is uncertain. Germline loops: CDR1 LNHNV, CDR2 YYDKDF (reference sequence). The CDR3 totals 13 residues. Trimming took 2 bases from V and 4 from J, leaving 5 bases between them. This chain's CDR3 is CATSRRDNEKLFF. Written as DNA, the CDR3 is TGTGCCACCAGCAGACGGGATAATGAAAAACTGTTTTTT.

In its sample, this clone was seen once. This rearrangement joins TRBV16 to TRBJ2-7; 8 bases align to TRBD2. V was pared by 3 bases and J by 2 bases, with 12 bases of the junction left unmatched. Germline V gene lookup returns CDR1 KGHSY and CDR2 FQNENV. This CDR3 has 17 amino acids. The CDR3 spells CASSHSSQLAETYEQYF. CDR3 sequence (DNA): TGTGCCAGCAGCCATTCTTCCCAACTAGCGGAAACCTACGAGCAGTACTTC.

This rearrangement joins TRBV24-1 to TRBJ1-2; 8 bases are shared with TRBD1. Germline V gene sequence: CDR1 KGHDR, CDR2 SFDVKD. Losses at the gene ends were 3 bases for V and 6 bases for J; bases not matched to a gene: 11. The CDR3 length is 16 residues. The CDR3 nucleotides read TGTGCCACCAGTGATGCGACAGGGGCCGCTGGGGATGGCTACACCTTC. This encodes CATSDATGAAGDGYTF.

CDR3 protein: CASSFHGSSYEQYF. The CDR3 nucleotides are TGTGCCAGCAGCTTTCACGGGAGCTCCTACGAGCAGTACTTC. The chain links TRBV7-2 to TRBJ2-7; D is possibly TRBD2 (6 bases). Germline V gene sequence: CDR1 SGHTA, CDR2 FQGNSA. The CDR3 covers 14 residues. Trimming stripped 3 bases from V and 0 bases from J, with 9 bases between. Drawing the rest from reference TRBV7-2 and TRBJ2-7, the complete variable domain is GAGVSQSPSNKVTEKGKDVELRCDPISGHTALYWYRQSLGQGLEFLIYFQGNSAPDKSGLPSDRFSAERTGGSVSTLTIQRTQQEDSAVYLCASSFHGSSYEQYFGPGTRLTVT.

The genes are TRBV9 and TRBJ2-5, with a tentative D call TRBD2 (5 bases). V dropped 5 bases and J dropped 5 bases, with 10 bases sitting between them. Germline loops: CDR1 SGDLS, CDR2 YYNGEE. This CDR3 spans 12 amino acids. The CDR3 is CASSSGYETQYF. The CDR3 DNA sequence: TGTGCCAGCAGTTCGGGGTACGAGACCCAGTACTTC.

Of note for this clone: The sample contains more than one DNA sequence encoding this CDR3. The chain uses TRBV7-2 and TRBJ2-1; D gene uncertain. Trimming shortened V by 0 bases and J by 5 bases, and 5 bases separated the two germline ends. Germline CDR1 SGHTA, CDR2 FQGNSA. This CDR3 spans 13 amino acids. The DNA of the CDR3 is TGTGCCAGCAGCTTAGCCCCTGACAATGAGCAGTTCTTC. Translation gives CASSLAPDNEQFF.

The sample holds one count of this clone. J is TRBJ1-4 and V is TRBV29-1; D ambiguous. The CDR3 sequence is 13 residues long. CDR1 SQVTM and CDR2 ANQGSEA come from the germline V gene. V lost 1 base, J lost 7 bases, and 10 bases lay in between. CDR3 nucleotide sequence: TGCAGCGTTGAAGGGAGGTTCCGTGAAAAACTGTTTTTT. It yields the protein CSVEGRFREKLFF.

V gene TRBV7-2 combines with J gene TRBJ2-5; the D gene could be TRBD1 or TRBD2 (7 bases each). V dropped 4 bases and J dropped 9 bases, with 21 bases sitting between them. Germline assignment: CDR1 SGHTA and CDR2 FQGNSA. CDR3 size: 15 residues. The CDR3 reads CASSYYRAGGRAQYF. DNA for the CDR3: TGTGCCAGCAGCTACTACCGGGCAGGGGGGAGGGCCCAGTACTTC.